The 25 T cell receptor beta chains reported below all come from one sample, sequenced in a study of OX40 agonist ivuxolimab in advanced cancers. The table came from immunoSEQ multiplex PCR; TCRdb's copy has only in-frame clones and leaves some out. The sample has 70,000 or so clones, around nine tenths seen once. Sequences were derived from CD4+ or CD8+ T cells sorted from blood, sampled in a trial of the OX40 agonist ivuxolimab. The receptor source for this set is an adult with an advanced solid tumor such as melanoma, head and neck, liver or kidney cancer.

V is TRBV15 and J is TRBJ2-5, with 8 nucleotides matching TRBD2. After removal of 2 bases from V and 3 bases from J, the junction contained 8 bases not matched to a gene. The CDR3 is 16 amino acids. Germline CDR1 is LNHNV and CDR2 is YYDKDF (reference sequence). As DNA, the CDR3 is TGTGCCACCAGCAGAAGGCGGGGGGCTATTGAAGAGACCCAGTACTTC. As protein: CATSRRRGAIEETQYF.

This rearrangement joins TRBV29-1 to TRBJ2-7; 7 bases agree with TRBD2. This CDR3 is 18 amino acids long. Looked up from germline, CDR1 is SQVTM and CDR2 is ANQGSEA. Unmatched junction bases numbered 17, after V lost 3 bases and J lost 0 bases. In DNA form, the CDR3 reads TGCAGCGTTGACGAGGGAGGGATATGGGCTAGTTGCTCCTACGAGCAGTACTTC. Translation gives CSVDEGGIWASCSYEQYF.

This clone came up a few times. The chain is built from TRBV7-9 and TRBJ1-1, with TRBD1 as a possible D gene (5 bases). Germline V gives CDR1 SEHNR, CDR2 FQNEAQ (reference sequence). CDR3 length: 14 residues. The V and J ends lost 3 bases and 1 base respectively, with 9 bases between them. Written as DNA, the CDR3 is TGTGCCAGCAGCTTGATGGGGCAGAACACTGAAGCTTTCTTT. This codes for CASSLMGQNTEAFF.

The rearrangement uses TRBV30 and TRBJ2-3; either TRBD1 or TRBD2 may fit D (6 bases each). The CDR3 sequence is 14 residues long. The ends were cut back, 2 bases at V and 0 bases at J, with 9 bases in the middle. CDR1 is GTSNPN and CDR2 is SVGIG in the germline V gene (reference sequence). The DNA of the CDR3 is TGTGCCTGGAGTCGGGGGCGGAGCACAGATACGCAGTATTTT. This translates into CAWSRGRSTDTQYF.

CDR3: CASINTGELFF. CDR3 DNA sequence: TGTGCCAGCATCAACACCGGGGAGCTGTTTTTT. This chain joins TRBV7-9 and TRBJ2-2, with D hard to call. The CDR3 loop spans 11 amino acids. Germline CDR1 and CDR2: SEHNR and FQNEAQ (reference sequence). The V gene lost 7 bases and the J gene lost 2 bases, with 2 bases spanning the gap.

The gene calls are TRBV11-2 and TRBJ1-2; D is uncertain. Germline CDR1 SGHAT, CDR2 FQNNGV. The V end was cut by 1 base, the J end by 2 bases, with 8 bases between. There are 14 residues in the CDR3. This CDR3 reads CASSLGPANYGYTF. The CDR3 DNA reads as TGTGCCAGCAGCTTAGGTCCAGCCAACTATGGCTACACCTTC.

The V and J genes are TRBV27 and TRBJ2-3; a weak D match, TRBD1 (5 bases). The CDR3 spans 16 residues. V was clipped by 1 base and J by 0 bases, with 11 bases between them. Germline values: CDR1 MNHEY, CDR2 SMNVEV (reference sequence). The CDR3 coding sequence is TGTGCCAGCAGTTTATGGGGCGGCTCTAGCACAGATACGCAGTATTTT. Translated: CASSLWGGSSTDTQYF.

This chain connects TRBV6-1 to TRBJ1-1; D is unresolved. Germline CDR1 is MNHNS and CDR2 is SASEGT. CDR3 length: 14 residues. Trimming removed 4 bases at V and 4 bases at J, with 13 bases between. The CDR3 is CASSVLDGRTEAFF. The CDR3 DNA follows: TGTGCCAGCAGTGTTTTAGATGGCCGCACTGAAGCTTTCTTT.

CDR3 region: CASRSGGGYTF. CDR3 in DNA: TGTGCCAGCCGATCGGGGGGGGGCTACACCTTC. The genes are TRBV27 and TRBJ1-2, with D possibly TRBD1 on 5 matching bases. Germline loops: CDR1 MNHEY, CDR2 SMNVEV (reference sequence). The CDR3 runs to 11 residues. With 8 bases removed from V and 8 bases from J, the gap between germline ends came to 12 bases.

The rearrangement uses TRBV6-6 and TRBJ2-2; D remains ambiguous. There are 14 residues in the CDR3. Trimming cost V 5 bases and J 0 bases, with 7 bases left between them. Germline V lookup: CDR1 MNHNY, CDR2 SVGAGI (reference sequence). The CDR3 DNA reads TGTGCCAGCAGTAGGCAGCCGAACACCGGGGAGCTGTTTTTT. Protein product: CASSRQPNTGELFF.

This chain connects TRBV6-6 to TRBJ2-4; D possibly uses TRBD1 or TRBD2 (5 bases each). V was pared by 6 bases and J by 0 bases, with 6 bases between. Germline-derived CDR1 and CDR2 are MNHNY and SVGAGI (reference sequence). This CDR3 has 13 residues. The CDR3 bases are TGTGCCAGCAGGGGGGTAGCCAAAAACATTCAGTACTTC. It yields the protein CASRGVAKNIQYF.

The V and J genes are TRBV2 and TRBJ1-2; a possible D gene is TRBD1 (6 bases). The CDR3 consists of 14 residues. Germline lookup yields CDR1 SNHLY and CDR2 FYNNEI. V lost 6 bases and J lost 2, with 13 bases in between. CDR3 in DNA: TGTGCCAGCAGAGGCGGACAGATCAACTATGGCTACACCTTC. It codes for CASRGGQINYGYTF. Drawing the rest from reference TRBV2 and TRBJ1-2, the complete variable domain is EPEVTQTPSHQVTQMGQEVILRCVPISNHLYFYWYRQILGQKVEFLVSFYNNEISEKSEIFDDQFSVERPDGSNFTLKIRSTKLEDSAMYFCASRGGQINYGYTFGSGTRLTVV.

Worth noting for this clone: Other nucleotide sequences in the sample specify the same CDR3. This chain joins TRBV5-1 and TRBJ1-1; no clear D. The CDR3 consists of 13 residues. The V and J ends lost 4 bases and 0 bases respectively, with 7 bases between them. Germline V gene data show CDR1 as SGHRS and CDR2 as YFSETQ. The CDR3 spells CASSLGLNTEAFF. CDR3 nucleotides: TGCGCCAGCAGCCTAGGGTTGAACACTGAAGCTTTCTTT.

This chain uses TRBV4-1 with TRBJ2-7, with 7 nucleotides matching TRBD1. This CDR3 comprises 13 residues. The germline V gene has CDR1 MGHRA and CDR2 YSYEKL. Unmatched junction bases numbered 6, after V lost 4 bases and J lost 6 bases. The CDR3 spells CASSRLRDSEQYF. CDR3 in DNA: TGCGCCAGCAGCCGGCTCCGGGACAGCGAGCAGTACTTC.

The CDR3 is CASSIAGRTDTQYF. CDR3 in DNA: TGTGCCAGTAGTATAGCGGGCCGCACAGATACGCAGTATTTT. This rearrangement joins TRBV19 to TRBJ2-3; D unclear. The V end lost 1 base, the J end lost 1 base, and 6 bases lay between the germline ends. Per germline, CDR1 LNHDA and CDR2 SQIVND (reference sequence). The CDR3 extends over 14 amino acids.

The chain joins TRBV4-1 to TRBJ2-3, with D possibly being TRBD2 (6 bases). Trimming pared 2 bases from V and 0 bases from J, leaving 15 bases between. Germline V gene sequence: CDR1 MGHRA, CDR2 YSYEKL. This CDR3 has 17 residues. The CDR3 sequence is CASSQPPASASTDTQYF. The CDR3 DNA follows: TGCGCCAGCAGCCAACCCCCCGCTAGCGCTAGCACAGATACGCAGTATTTT.

A single count supports this clone. The rearrangement joins TRBV18 to TRBJ1-2, with D perhaps matching TRBD1 (5 bases). Looked up from germline, CDR1 is KGHSH and CDR2 is LQKENI. V lost 2 bases and J lost 4, with 11 bases in between. CDR3 length: 14 amino acids. This CDR3 reads CASSPSGLPYGYTF. CDR3 nucleotide sequence: TGTGCCAGCTCACCATCGGGGCTGCCCTATGGCTACACCTTC. Full variable domain (outside the CDR3, taken from reference TRBV18 and TRBJ1-2): NAGVMQNPRHLVRRRGQEARLRCSPMKGHSHVYWYRQLPEEGLKFMVYLQKENIIDESGMPKERFSAEFPKEGPSILRIQQVVRGDSAAYFCASSPSGLPYGYTFGSGTRLTVV.

This chain uses TRBV30 with TRBJ1-2; tentative D call: TRBD1 (5 bases). CDR1 is GTSNPN, CDR2 SVGIG, per germline (reference sequence). Trimming removed 3 bases at V and 8 bases at J, with 19 bases between. This CDR3 comprises 14 residues. The CDR3 DNA reads as TGTGCCTGGAGCGCAGGGTCTGGATTTGGAGGCTACACCTTC. Translation: CAWSAGSGFGGYTF. Complete variable domain (other parts from reference TRBV30 and TRBJ1-2): SQTIHQWPATLVQPVGSPLSLECTVEGTSNPNLYWYRQAAGRGLQLLFYSVGIGQISSEVPQNLSASRPQDRQFILSSKKLLLSDSGFYLCAWSAGSGFGGYTFGSGTRLTVV.

The chain uses TRBV6-6 and TRBJ1-1; D may be TRBD1 (6 bases). The germline V and J ends were trimmed by 7 bases and 2 bases, with 14 bases remaining between them. The CDR3 totals 14 residues. From germline, CDR1 is MNHNY and CDR2 SVGAGI (reference sequence). The CDR3 region is CASTPGTLNTEAFF. CDR3 nucleotides: TGTGCCAGCACCCCCGGGACACTTAACACTGAAGCTTTCTTT.

This chain joins TRBV28 and TRBJ2-7; D is uncertain. The CDR3 loop spans 15 amino acids. Between the trimmed V and J ends, which lost 5 bases and 3 bases, there was a span of 17 bases. Germline V gene data show CDR1 as MDHEN and CDR2 as SYDVKM. The CDR3 bases are TGTGCCAGCAGTCCGATCGACTCGTACCTCTACGAGCAGTACTTC. It translates to CASSPIDSYLYEQYF.

This rearrangement joins TRBV5-8 to TRBJ1-2; D unclear. CDR3 size: 14 residues. Germline V lookup: CDR1 SGHTS, CDR2 YDEGEE. V was cut by 2 bases and J by 5 bases, with 13 bases left in between. DNA of the CDR3: TGTGCCAGCAGCTTTCGGCAGGTGGGATATGGCTACACCTTC. Amino acid sequence: CASSFRQVGYGYTF.

The chain links TRBV5-1 to TRBJ2-7; 11 positions match TRBD1. This CDR3 is built from 17 residues. V was clipped by 3 bases and J by 4 bases; unmatched bases: 12. CDR1 SGHRS and CDR2 YFSETQ come from the germline V gene. CDR3 residues: CASSSTSTGTGGYEQYF. As DNA, the CDR3 is TGCGCCAGCAGCTCGACCTCCACCGGGACAGGGGGGTACGAGCAGTACTTC.

The chain carries TRBV10-3 and TRBJ2-5; tentative D call: TRBD1 (6 bases). The better agreement between TRBJ2-7 and the DNA end casts doubt on the J call. Germline lookup yields CDR1 ENHRY and CDR2 SYGVKD. CDR3 length equals 12 residues. CDR3 protein: CATGQLSYEQYF. The CDR3 DNA reads as TGTGCCACGGGACAACTCTCCTACGAGCAGTACTTC.

J is TRBJ2-7 and V is TRBV7-2; TRBD2 matches 8 bases. The CDR3 spans 15 residues. The germline V gene has CDR1 SGHTA and CDR2 FQGNSA. The J segment lost 0 bases and the V segment lost 4 bases, leaving 5 bases of the junction unmatched. CDR3 nucleotides: TGTGCCAGCAGCTGGGGGCTAGCGGGCTCCTACGAGCAGTACTTC. Its protein product is CASSWGLAGSYEQYF.

Concerning this clone: Mismatch with germline at one junction end may stem from a read error. This sequence joins TRBV6-5 and TRBJ2-7, with D unclear. This CDR3 comprises 11 residues. The germline gives CDR1 MNHEY, CDR2 SVGAGI. DNA of the CDR3: TGTGCCAACAGTTCCAGTTACGAGCAGTACTTC. Protein: CANSSSYEQYF.